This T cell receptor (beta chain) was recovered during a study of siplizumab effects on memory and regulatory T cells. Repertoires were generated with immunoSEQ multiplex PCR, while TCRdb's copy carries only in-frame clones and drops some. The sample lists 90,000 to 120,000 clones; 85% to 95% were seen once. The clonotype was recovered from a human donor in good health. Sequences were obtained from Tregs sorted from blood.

The CDR3 nucleotides are TGCGCCAGCAGCTTGGGGGTCGGTTACTACAATGAGCAGTTCTTC. Protein sequence: CASSLGVGYYNEQFF. This chain links TRBV5-1 with TRBJ2-1; no clear D gene. The CDR3 has 15 residues. CDR1 is SGHRS and CDR2 is YFSETQ in the germline V gene. The germline V and J ends were trimmed by 0 bases and 3 bases, with 10 bases remaining between them.